This T cell receptor (beta chain) was captured in a study of T cell changes during pregnancy in multiple sclerosis (dated by TCRdb to the late 2010s). Study-level background: The study looked at changes in the T cell repertoire across pregnancy in women with multiple sclerosis.

The CDR1 and CDR2 encoded by the germline V gene are MNHEY and SVGAGI. The CDR3, cysteine through phenylalanine, is 14 amino acids long. Left in the record is the CDR3 DNA by itself, 42 bases read in frame from the first base. Ends trimmed: V by 5 bases, J by 9 bases; bases unmatched to a gene: 5. With respect to this clone: Its antigen has not been determined. No base-level quality is on record; no much larger clone is a single base apart.

Libraries were built with the immunoSEQ multiplex PCR assay. The source is immuneACCESS, and TCRdb retained only in-frame sequences with V and J called. Part of the clones is not carried over; for the studies checked, unresolved V genes explain less than half of this, and the remainder is unexplained. Counted in this sample were some 52,000 clones; 85% to 95% of them appeared once. Roughly 0.23% of the sample is taken by the ten largest. The source was CD4+ T cells from peripheral blood mononuclear cells, collected in the third trimester of pregnancy. In this chain, TRBV6-5 is recombined with TRBJ1-6; TRBD1 fits 9 bases in the junction. This TCR was recovered from a female donor with multiple sclerosis, enrolled in a pregnancy study. The base sequence is TGTGCCAGCAGTAGAGGACAGGGGTTTTCACCCCTCCACTTT. Translated, it gives CASSRGQGFSPLHF.